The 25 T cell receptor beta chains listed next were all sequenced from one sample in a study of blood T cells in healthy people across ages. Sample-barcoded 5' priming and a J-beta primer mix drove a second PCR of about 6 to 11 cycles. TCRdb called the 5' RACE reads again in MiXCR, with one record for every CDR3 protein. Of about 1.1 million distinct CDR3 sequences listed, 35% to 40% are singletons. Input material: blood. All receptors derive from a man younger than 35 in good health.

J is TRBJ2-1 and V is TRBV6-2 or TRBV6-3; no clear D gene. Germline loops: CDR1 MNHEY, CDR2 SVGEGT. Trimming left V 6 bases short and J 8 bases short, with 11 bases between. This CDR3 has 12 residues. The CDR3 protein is CASRRPKDEQFF. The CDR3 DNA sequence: TGTGCCAGCAGGAGGCCAAAGGATGAGCAGTTCTTC.

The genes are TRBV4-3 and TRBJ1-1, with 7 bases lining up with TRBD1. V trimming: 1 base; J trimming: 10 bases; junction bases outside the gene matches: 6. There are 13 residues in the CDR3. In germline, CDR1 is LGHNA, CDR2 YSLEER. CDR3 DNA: TGCGCCAGCAGCCAAGGGACAGGAGAGAGAGCTTTCTTT. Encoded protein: CASSQGTGERAFF.

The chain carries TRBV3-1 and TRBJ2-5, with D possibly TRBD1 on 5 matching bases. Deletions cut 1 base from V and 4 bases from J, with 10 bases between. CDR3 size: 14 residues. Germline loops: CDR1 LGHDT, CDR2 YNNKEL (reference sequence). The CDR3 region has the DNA TGTGCCAGCAGCCAAGCAGGGAAAAGAGAGACCCAGTACTTC. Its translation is CASSQAGKRETQYF.

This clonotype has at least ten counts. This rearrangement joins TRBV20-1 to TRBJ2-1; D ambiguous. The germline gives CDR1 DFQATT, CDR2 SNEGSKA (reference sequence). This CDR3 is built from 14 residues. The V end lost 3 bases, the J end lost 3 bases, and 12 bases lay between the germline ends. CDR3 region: CSASSRSLYNEQFF. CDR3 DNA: TGCAGTGCTAGTTCCAGGAGCCTCTACAATGAGCAGTTCTTC.

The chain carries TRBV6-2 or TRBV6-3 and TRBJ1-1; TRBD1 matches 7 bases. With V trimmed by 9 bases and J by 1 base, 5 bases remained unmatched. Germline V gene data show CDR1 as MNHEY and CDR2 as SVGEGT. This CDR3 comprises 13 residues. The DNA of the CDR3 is TGTGCCAGTGGGGACAGCTCGAACACTGAAGCTTTCTTT. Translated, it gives CASGDSSNTEAFF.

CDR3 amino acids: CASSLDAYRGGYTF. In DNA, the CDR3 is TGTGCCAGCAGCTTAGACGCCTATCGAGGCGGCTACACCTTC. The rearrangement joins TRBV7-8 to TRBJ1-2, with D hard to call. Trimming removed 1 base from V and 8 bases from J, with 14 bases in between. Germline CDR1 is SGHVS and CDR2 is FQNEAQ. The CDR3 covers 14 residues.

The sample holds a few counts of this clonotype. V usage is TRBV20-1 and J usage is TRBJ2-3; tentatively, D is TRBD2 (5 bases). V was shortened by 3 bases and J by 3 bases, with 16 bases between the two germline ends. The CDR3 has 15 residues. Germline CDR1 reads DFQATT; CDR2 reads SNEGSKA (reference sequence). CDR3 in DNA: TGCAGTGCTAGCGATTCGAGGGATAGGACAGATACGCAGTATTTT. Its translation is CSASDSRDRTDTQYF.

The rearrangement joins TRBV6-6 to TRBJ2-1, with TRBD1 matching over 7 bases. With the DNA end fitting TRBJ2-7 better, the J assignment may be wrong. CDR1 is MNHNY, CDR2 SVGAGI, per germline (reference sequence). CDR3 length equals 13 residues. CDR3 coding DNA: TGTGCCAGCACGAGGGGGCCAAACAATGAGCAGTACTTC. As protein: CASTRGPNNEQYF.

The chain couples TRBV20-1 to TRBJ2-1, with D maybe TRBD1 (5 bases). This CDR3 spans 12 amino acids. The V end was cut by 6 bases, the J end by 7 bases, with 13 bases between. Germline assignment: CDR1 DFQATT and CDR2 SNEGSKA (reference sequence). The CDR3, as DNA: TGCAGTGCAGCCCTAGGGGATAATGAGCAGTTCTTC. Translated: CSAALGDNEQFF.

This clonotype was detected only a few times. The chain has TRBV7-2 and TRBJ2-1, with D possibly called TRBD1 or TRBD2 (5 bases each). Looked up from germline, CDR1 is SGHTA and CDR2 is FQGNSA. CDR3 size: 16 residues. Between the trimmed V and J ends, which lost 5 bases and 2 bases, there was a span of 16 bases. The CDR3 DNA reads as TGTGCCAGCAGCCTAAACGGGGACGCCCCCTACAATGAGCAGTTCTTC. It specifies CASSLNGDAPYNEQFF. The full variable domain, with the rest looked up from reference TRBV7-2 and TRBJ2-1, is GAGVSQSPSNKVTEKGKDVELRCDPISGHTALYWYRQSLGQGLEFLIYFQGNSAPDKSGLPSDRFSAERTGGSVSTLTIQRTQQEDSAVYLCASSLNGDAPYNEQFFGPGTRLTVL.

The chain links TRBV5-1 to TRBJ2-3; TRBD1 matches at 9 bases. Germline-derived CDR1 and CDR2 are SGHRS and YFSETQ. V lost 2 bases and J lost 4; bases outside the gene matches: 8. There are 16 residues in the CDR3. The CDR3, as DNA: TGCGCCAGCAGCTTTTCGGGACAGGGTAATTCAGATACGCAGTATTTT. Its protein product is CASSFSGQGNSDTQYF.

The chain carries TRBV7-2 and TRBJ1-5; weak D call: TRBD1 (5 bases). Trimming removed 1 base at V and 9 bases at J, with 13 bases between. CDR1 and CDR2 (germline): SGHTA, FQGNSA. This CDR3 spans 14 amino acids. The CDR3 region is CASSLGRGSGPQHF. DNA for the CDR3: TGTGCCAGCAGCTTAGGACGGGGGTCAGGGCCCCAGCATTTT.

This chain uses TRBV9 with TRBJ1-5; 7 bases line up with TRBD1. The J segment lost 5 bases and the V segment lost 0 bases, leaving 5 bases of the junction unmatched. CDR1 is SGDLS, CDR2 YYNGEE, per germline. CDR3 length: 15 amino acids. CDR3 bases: TGTGCCAGCAGCGTAGCGGGGACAGAGGATCAGCCCCAGCATTTT. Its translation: CASSVAGTEDQPQHF.

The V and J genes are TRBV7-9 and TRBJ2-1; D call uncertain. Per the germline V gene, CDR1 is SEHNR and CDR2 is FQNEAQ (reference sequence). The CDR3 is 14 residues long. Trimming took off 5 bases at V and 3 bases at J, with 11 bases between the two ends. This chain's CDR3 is CASSLNAYYNEQFF. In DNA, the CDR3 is TGTGCCAGCAGCCTTAATGCCTACTACAATGAGCAGTTCTTC. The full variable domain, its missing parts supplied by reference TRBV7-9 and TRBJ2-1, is DTGVSQNPRHKITKRGQNVTFRCDPISEHNRLYWYRQTLGQGPEFLTYFQNEAQLEKSRLLSDRFSAERPKGSFSTLEIQRTEQGDSAMYLCASSLNAYYNEQFFGPGTRLTVL.

CDR3 region: CSHRGQGQNIQYF. As DNA, the CDR3 is TGCAGCCATAGGGGGCAGGGCCAAAACATTCAGTACTTC. This sequence joins TRBV20-1 and TRBJ2-4; 7 bases align to TRBD1. The CDR3 extends over 13 amino acids. Germline CDR1 reads DFQATT; CDR2 reads SNEGSKA (reference sequence).

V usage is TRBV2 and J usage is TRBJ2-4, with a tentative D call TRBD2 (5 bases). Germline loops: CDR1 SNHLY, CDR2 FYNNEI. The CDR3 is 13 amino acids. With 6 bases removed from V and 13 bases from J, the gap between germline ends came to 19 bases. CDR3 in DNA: TGTGCCAGCAGGCAGACTAATGGTAATGAGCAGTACTTC. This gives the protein CASRQTNGNEQYF.

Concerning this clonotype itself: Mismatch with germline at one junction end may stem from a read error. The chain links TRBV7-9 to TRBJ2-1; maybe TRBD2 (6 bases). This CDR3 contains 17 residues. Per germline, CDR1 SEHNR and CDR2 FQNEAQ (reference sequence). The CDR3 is CASSLVGRGLNYNEQFF. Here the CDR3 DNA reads TGTGCTAGCAGCTTAGTGGGCCGGGGGTTAAACTACAATGAGCAGTTCTTC.

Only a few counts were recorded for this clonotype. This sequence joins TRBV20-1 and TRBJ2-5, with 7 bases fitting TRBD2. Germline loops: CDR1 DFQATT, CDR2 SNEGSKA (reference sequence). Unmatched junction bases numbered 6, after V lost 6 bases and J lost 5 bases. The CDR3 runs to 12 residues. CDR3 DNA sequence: TGCAGTGCCAGACTAGCTCAGGAGACCCAGTACTTC. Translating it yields CSARLAQETQYF.

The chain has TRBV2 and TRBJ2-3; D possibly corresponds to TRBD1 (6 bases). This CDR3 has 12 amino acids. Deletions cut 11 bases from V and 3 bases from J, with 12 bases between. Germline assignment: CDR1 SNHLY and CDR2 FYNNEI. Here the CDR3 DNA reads TGTGCCGAAGAGGGGGTAACAGATACGCAGTATTTT. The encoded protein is CAEEGVTDTQYF.

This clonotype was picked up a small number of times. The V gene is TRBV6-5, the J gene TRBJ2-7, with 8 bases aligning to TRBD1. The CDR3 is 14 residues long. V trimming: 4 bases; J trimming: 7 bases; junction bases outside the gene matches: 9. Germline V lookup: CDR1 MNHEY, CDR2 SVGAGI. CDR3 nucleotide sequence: TGTGCCAGCAGTTCCCCCACAGGGGGGAAGGAGCAGTACTTC. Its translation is CASSSPTGGKEQYF.

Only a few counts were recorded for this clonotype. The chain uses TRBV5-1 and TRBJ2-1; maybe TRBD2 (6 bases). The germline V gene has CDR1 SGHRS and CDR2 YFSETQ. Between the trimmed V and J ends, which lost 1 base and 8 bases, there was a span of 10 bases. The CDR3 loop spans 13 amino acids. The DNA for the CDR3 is TGCGCCAGCAGCTTGTCGGGGGAAGATGAGCAGTTCTTC. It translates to CASSLSGEDEQFF.

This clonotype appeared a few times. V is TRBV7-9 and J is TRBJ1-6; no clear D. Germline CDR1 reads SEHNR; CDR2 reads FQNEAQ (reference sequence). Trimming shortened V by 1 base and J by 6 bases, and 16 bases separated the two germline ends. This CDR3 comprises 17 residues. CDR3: CASSLVRTGRPNSPLHF. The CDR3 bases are TGTGCCAGCAGCTTAGTTCGGACGGGGAGGCCTAATTCACCCCTCCACTTT.

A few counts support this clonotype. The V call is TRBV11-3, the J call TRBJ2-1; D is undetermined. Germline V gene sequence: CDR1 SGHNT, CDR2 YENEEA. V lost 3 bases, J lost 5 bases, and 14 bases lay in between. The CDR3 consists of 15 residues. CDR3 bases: TGTGCCAGCAGCTTGTTTGGTGGGTCCCACAATGAGCAGTTCTTC. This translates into CASSLFGGSHNEQFF. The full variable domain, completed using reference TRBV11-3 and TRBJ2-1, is EAGVVQSPRYKIIEKKQPVAFWCNPISGHNTLYWYLQNLGQGPELLIRYENEEAVDDSQLPKDRFSAERLKGVDSTLKIQPAELGDSAVYLCASSLFGGSHNEQFFGPGTRLTVL.

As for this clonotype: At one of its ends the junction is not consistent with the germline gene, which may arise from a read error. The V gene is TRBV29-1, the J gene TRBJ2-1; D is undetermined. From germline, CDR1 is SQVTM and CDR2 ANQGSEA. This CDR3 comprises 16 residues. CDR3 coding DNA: TGCAGCGTTGAGGGCAGCCTCGGTCTCAAATACAATGAGCGGTTCTTC. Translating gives CSVEGSLGLKYNERFF.

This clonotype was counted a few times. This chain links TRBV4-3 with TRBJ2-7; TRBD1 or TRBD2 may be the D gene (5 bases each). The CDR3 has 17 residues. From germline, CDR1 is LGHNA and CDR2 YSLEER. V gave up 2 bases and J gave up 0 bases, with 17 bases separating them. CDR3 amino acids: CASSQFLLGDASYEQYF. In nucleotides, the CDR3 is TGCGCCAGCAGCCAATTTCTGCTAGGGGACGCCTCCTACGAGCAGTACTTC.